Following are 15 T cell receptor beta chains from one sample sequenced in a study of early T cells in non-severe SARS-CoV-2 infection. TCRdb redid the calling of the 5' RACE reads with MiXCR, one entry per CDR3 protein. The sample contains approximately 52,000 distinct CDR3 sequences, 8% to 8.5% of which appear only once. The sequenced sample was whole blood. The receptors originated from an adult who was a healthcare worker with PCR-confirmed SARS-CoV-2 infection or an uninfected control (not recorded which).

The gene calls are TRBV29-1 and TRBJ1-1; D may be TRBD1 (5 bases). This CDR3 spans 12 amino acids. V was clipped by 6 bases and J by 5 bases, with 13 bases between them. The germline CDR1 and CDR2 sequences are SQVTM and ANQGSEA. This chain's CDR3 is CSVAGRPTEAFF. The CDR3 DNA follows: TGCAGCGTGGCAGGGAGGCCGACTGAAGCTTTCTTT.

In its sample, this clonotype was seen once. The rearrangement joins TRBV6-5 to TRBJ2-7, with 8 nucleotides matching TRBD1. Germline lookup yields CDR1 MNHEY and CDR2 SVGAGI. Unmatched junction bases numbered 7, after V lost 6 bases and J lost 3 bases. This CDR3 has 14 amino acids. CDR3 sequence reads: CASRTTGAFYEQYF. The DNA for the CDR3 is TGTGCCAGCAGGACGACAGGGGCCTTCTACGAGCAGTACTTC.

This clonotype was observed at least ten times. The J gene is TRBJ2-7, the V gene TRBV14, with no clear D. The V gene lost 4 bases and the J gene lost 0 bases, with 10 bases spanning the gap. The CDR3 length is 14 residues. Germline CDR1 and CDR2: SGHDN and FVKESK. CDR3 nucleotides: TGTGCCAGCAGCCTGCGACACGTCTCCTACGAGCAGTACTTC. This encodes CASSLRHVSYEQYF. The whole variable domain, remainder taken from reference TRBV14 and TRBJ2-7, is EAGVTQFPSHSVIEKGQTVTLRCDPISGHDNLYWYRRVMGKEIKFLLHFVKESKQDESGMPNNRFLAERTGGTYSTLKVQPAELEDSGVYFCASSLRHVSYEQYFGPGTRLTVT.

This clonotype was recorded at least ten times. The chain carries TRBV4-3 and TRBJ2-3, with 8 bases aligning to TRBD1. The CDR3 has 17 amino acids. J gave up 4 bases and V 3 bases, and 12 bases lay outside the gene matches. Germline V lookup: CDR1 LGHNA, CDR2 YSLEER. The DNA for the CDR3 is TGCGCCAGCAGCCAGGGGCTAGACAGGGGTAGCGCAGATACGCAGTATTTT. Protein sequence: CASSQGLDRGSADTQYF.

CDR3 in DNA: TGTGCCAGCAGCCATGCAACCGGGGGTGGCTATGGCTACACCTTC. Its translation: CASSHATGGGYGYTF. V gene TRBV3-1 combines with J gene TRBJ1-2, with a possible D match to TRBD1 (5 bases). The V gene lost 3 bases and the J gene lost 4 bases, with 15 bases spanning the gap. The CDR3 totals 15 residues. Germline lookup yields CDR1 LGHDT and CDR2 YNNKEL (reference sequence).

The table lists this clonotype with many counts. The chain recombines TRBV5-1 with TRBJ2-7, with 7 bases lining up with TRBD1. CDR1 and CDR2 (germline): SGHRS, YFSETQ. The V and J ends lost 0 bases and 2 bases, in that order; junction bases with no gene match: 5. CDR3 length equals 15 residues. CDR3 sequence reads: CASSLDGTATYEQYF. The CDR3 DNA follows: TGCGCCAGCAGCTTGGACGGGACAGCGACCTACGAGCAGTACTTC.

This clonotype came up many times. The chain is built from TRBV5-4 and TRBJ2-1; 13 nucleotides line up with TRBD2. In germline, CDR1 is SGHNT, CDR2 YYREEE (reference sequence). V trimming: 4 bases; J trimming: 2 bases; junction bases outside the gene matches: 6. This CDR3 is built from 17 residues. For the CDR3, the DNA is TGTGCCAGCAGCCGGACTAGCGGGAGAACCGCCTACAATGAGCAGTTCTTC. This sequence encodes CASSRTSGRTAYNEQFF.

This clonotype has a handful of counts. The chain is built from TRBV12-3 or TRBV12-4 and TRBJ2-1, with 7 bases lining up with TRBD2. Trimming at V came to 6 bases and at J to 0 bases, leaving 26 bases not matched to a gene. The CDR3 is made up of 22 amino acids. The DNA of the CDR3 is TGTGCCAGCAGCGCTCCCATGGGAGGGGTCGGCACTTTTTCGAGCTCCTACAATGAGCAGTTCTTC. This gives the protein CASSAPMGGVGTFSSSYNEQFF.

The J gene is TRBJ2-5, the V gene TRBV15; a possible D gene is TRBD1 (5 bases). Trimming stripped 0 bases from V and 3 bases from J, with 5 bases between. CDR3 length equals 13 residues. Germline values: CDR1 LNHNV, CDR2 YYDKDF (reference sequence). CDR3 sequence: CATSRDREETQYF. CDR3 sequence (DNA): TGTGCCACCAGCAGAGACAGGGAAGAGACCCAGTACTTC.

This clonotype occurred many times. The rearrangement uses TRBV7-8 and TRBJ2-3; 10 bases are a match to TRBD2. The CDR3 runs to 16 residues. V lost 1 base, J lost 6 bases, and 7 bases stayed unmatched. Germline V gene data show CDR1 as SGHVS and CDR2 as FQNEAQ. The CDR3 is CASSLGTSGVQDTQYF. Written as DNA, the CDR3 is TGTGCCAGCAGCTTAGGTACTAGCGGGGTACAGGATACGCAGTATTTT. Based on the CDR3 plus reference TRBV7-8 and TRBJ2-3, the full variable domain is GAGVSQSPRYKVAKRGQDVALRCDPISGHVSLFWYQQALGQGPEFLTYFQNEAQLDKSGLPSDRFFAERPEGSVSTLKIQRTQQEDSAVYLCASSLGTSGVQDTQYFGPGTRLTVL.

This clonotype appeared a few times. The chain recombines TRBV7-2 with TRBJ2-3, with no clear D. The CDR3 extends over 13 amino acids. V was shortened by 5 bases and J by 4 bases, with 10 bases between the two germline ends. In germline, CDR1 is SGHTA, CDR2 FQGNSA. CDR3 nucleotides: TGTGCCAGCAGCCCAGGACCGGCAGATACGCAGTATTTT. This translates into CASSPGPADTQYF.

This clonotype was seen ten or more times. This rearrangement joins TRBV20-1 to TRBJ2-7; the D gene is possibly TRBD2 (6 bases). The CDR3 is made up of 16 amino acids. With 0 bases removed from V and 1 base from J, the gap between germline ends came to 16 bases. Germline lookup yields CDR1 DFQATT and CDR2 SNEGSKA (reference sequence). The CDR3 DNA reads TGCAGTGCTAGAGATAGGTGGGGGGAAGTATCCTACGAGCAGTACTTC. Its translation is CSARDRWGEVSYEQYF.

This clonotype has ten or more counts. V gene TRBV7-9 combines with J gene TRBJ1-1, with D perhaps matching TRBD1 (6 bases). The CDR3 runs to 13 residues. Germline V gene data show CDR1 as SEHNR and CDR2 as FQNEAQ (reference sequence). Between the trimmed V and J ends, which lost 5 bases and 1 base, there was a span of 8 bases. The CDR3 sequence: CASSPQGNTEAFF. The CDR3 coding sequence is TGTGCCAGCAGCCCACAGGGGAACACTGAAGCTTTCTTT.

The chain employs TRBV2 and TRBJ1-4, with a possible D match to TRBD1 (6 bases). This CDR3 has 15 residues. The V gene lost 5 bases and the J gene lost 5 bases, with 15 bases spanning the gap. Germline lookup yields CDR1 SNHLY and CDR2 FYNNEI. The CDR3 DNA is TGTGCCAGCAGTCCGCAACGGGGGCGCAATGAAAAACTGTTTTTT. It encodes CASSPQRGRNEKLFF. Using reference TRBV2 and TRBJ1-4 for the parts outside the CDR3, the full variable domain is EPEVTQTPSHQVTQMGQEVILRCVPISNHLYFYWYRQILGQKVEFLVSFYNNEISEKSEIFDDQFSVERPDGSNFTLKIRSTKLEDSAMYFCASSPQRGRNEKLFFGSGTQLSVL.

This clonotype was observed at least ten times. This chain links TRBV7-3 with TRBJ2-3; D is uncertain. The V end lost 2 bases, the J end lost 0 bases, and 6 bases lay between the germline ends. This CDR3 comprises 14 residues. Germline V CDR1 and CDR2: SGHTA, FQGTGA. CDR3: CASSLVASTDTQYF. The DNA for the CDR3 is TGTGCCAGCAGCTTAGTAGCTAGCACAGATACGCAGTATTTT.